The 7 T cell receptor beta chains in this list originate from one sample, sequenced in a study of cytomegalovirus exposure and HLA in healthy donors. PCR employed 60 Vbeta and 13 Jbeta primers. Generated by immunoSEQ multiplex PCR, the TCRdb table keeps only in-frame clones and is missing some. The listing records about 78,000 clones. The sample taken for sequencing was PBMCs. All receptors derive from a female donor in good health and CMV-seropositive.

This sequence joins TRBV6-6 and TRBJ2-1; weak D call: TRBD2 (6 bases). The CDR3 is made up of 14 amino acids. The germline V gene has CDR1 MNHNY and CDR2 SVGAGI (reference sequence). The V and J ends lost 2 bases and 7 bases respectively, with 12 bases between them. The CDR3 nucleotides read TGTGCCAGCAGTTACGCCGGGAGAAATAATGAGCAGTTCTTC. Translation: CASSYAGRNNEQFF.

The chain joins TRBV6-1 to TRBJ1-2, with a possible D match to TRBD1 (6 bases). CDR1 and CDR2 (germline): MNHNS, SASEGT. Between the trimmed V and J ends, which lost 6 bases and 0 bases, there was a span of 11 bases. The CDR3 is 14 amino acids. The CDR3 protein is CASRRDTSNYGYTF. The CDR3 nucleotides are TGTGCCAGCAGACGGGACACCTCTAACTATGGCTACACCTTC.

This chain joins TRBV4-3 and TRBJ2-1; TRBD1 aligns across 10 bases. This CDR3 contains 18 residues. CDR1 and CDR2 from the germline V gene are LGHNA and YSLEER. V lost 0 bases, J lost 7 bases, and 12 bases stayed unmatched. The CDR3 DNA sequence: TGCGCCAGCAGCCAAGAACCATACCGGGACAGGGGAATTAATGAGCAGTTCTTC. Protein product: CASSQEPYRDRGINEQFF.

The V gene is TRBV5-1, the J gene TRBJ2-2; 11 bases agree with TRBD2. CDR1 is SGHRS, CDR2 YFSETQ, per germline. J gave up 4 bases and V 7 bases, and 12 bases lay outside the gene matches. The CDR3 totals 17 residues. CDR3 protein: CASSKTSGEYGTGELFF. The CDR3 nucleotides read TGCGCCAGCTCGAAGACTAGCGGGGAGTACGGCACCGGGGAGCTGTTTTTT. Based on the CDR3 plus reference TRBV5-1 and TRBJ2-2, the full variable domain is KAGVTQTPRYLIKTRGQQVTLSCSPISGHRSVSWYQQTPGQGLQFLFEYFSETQRNKGNFPGRFSGRQFSNSRSEMNVSTLELGDSALYLCASSKTSGEYGTGELFFGEGSRLTVL.

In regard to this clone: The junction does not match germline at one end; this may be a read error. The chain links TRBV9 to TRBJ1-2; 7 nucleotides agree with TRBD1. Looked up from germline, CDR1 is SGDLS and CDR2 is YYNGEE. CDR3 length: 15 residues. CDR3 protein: CASSGGTARNYGHTF. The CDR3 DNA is TGTGCCAGCAGCGGGGGGACAGCCAGAAACTATGGCCACACCTTC.

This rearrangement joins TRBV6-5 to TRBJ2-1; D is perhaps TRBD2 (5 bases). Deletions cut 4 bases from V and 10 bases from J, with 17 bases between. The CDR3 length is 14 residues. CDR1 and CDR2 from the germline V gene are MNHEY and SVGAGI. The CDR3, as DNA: TGTGCCAGCAGTTTTCGGGGATCCGTGGGGGAGCAGTTCTTC. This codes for CASSFRGSVGEQFF.

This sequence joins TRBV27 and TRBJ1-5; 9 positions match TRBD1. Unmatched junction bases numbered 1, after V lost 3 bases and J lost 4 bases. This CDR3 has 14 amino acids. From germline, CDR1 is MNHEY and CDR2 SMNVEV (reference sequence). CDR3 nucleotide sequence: TGTGCCAGCAGTTTTGACAGGGGGAATCAGCCCCAGCATTTT. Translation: CASSFDRGNQPQHF.